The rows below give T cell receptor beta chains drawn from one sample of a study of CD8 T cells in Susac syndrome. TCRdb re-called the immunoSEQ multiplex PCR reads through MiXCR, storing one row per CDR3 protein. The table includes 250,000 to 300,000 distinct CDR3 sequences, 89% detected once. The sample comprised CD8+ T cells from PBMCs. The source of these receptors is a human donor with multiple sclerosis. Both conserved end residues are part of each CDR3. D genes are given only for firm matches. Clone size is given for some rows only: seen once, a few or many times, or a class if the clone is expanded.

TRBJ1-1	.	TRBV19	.	CASSIAGLAVTEAFF	TGTGCCAGTAGTATAGCGGGGTTAGCAGTCACTGAAGCTTTCTTT
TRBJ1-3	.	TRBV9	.	CASSASGGGRNTIYF	TGTGCCAGCAGCGCCTCTGGGGGCGGGAGAAACACCATATATTTT
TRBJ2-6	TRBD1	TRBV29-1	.	CSVGDSTSGANVLTF	TGCAGCGTGGGGGACAGTACCTCTGGGGCCAACGTCCTGACTTTC
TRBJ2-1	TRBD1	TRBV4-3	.	CASSQDGGTGGNEQFF	TGCGCCAGCAGCCAAGATGGGGGGACAGGCGGAAATGAGCAGTTCTTC
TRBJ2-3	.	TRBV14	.	CASRLTGNGDTQYF	TGTGCCAGCAGACTGACAGGAAACGGGGATACGCAGTATTTT
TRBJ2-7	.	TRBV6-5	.	CASSPAAIGQYEQYF	TGTGCCAGCAGTCCCGCGGCCATTGGGCAGTACGAGCAGTACTTC
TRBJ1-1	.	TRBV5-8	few	CASNPGGTEAFF	TGTGCCAGCAATCCCGGGGGGACTGAAGCTTTCTTT
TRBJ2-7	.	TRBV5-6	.	CASSPFTSGAYEQYF	TGTGCCAGCAGTCCCTTTACGTCGGGGGCCTACGAGCAGTACTTC
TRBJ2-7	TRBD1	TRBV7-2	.	CASSPRDRGVYEQYF	TGTGCCAGCAGCCCGCGAGACAGGGGAGTGTACGAGCAGTACTTC
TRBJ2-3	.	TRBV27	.	CASSTLGTQYF	TGTGCCAGCAGTACCCTGGGAACGCAGTATTTT
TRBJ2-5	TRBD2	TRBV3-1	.	CASSQDLGAGGSQETQYF	TGTGCCAGCAGCCAAGATCTCGGGGCGGGGGGCAGTCAAGAGACCCAGTACTTC
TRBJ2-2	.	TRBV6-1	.	CASSIQGDTGELFF	TGTGCCAGCAGCATCCAGGGCGACACCGGGGAGCTGTTTTTT
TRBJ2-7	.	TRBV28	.	CASSDAGIPYEQYF	TGTGCCAGCAGCGATGCGGGGATCCCCTACGAGCAGTACTTC
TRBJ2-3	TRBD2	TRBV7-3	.	CASSFGLAGASDTQYF	TGTGCCAGCAGTTTCGGCCTAGCGGGAGCCTCAGATACGCAGTATTTT
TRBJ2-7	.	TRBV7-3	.	CASSLTPWDNSYEQYF	TGTGCCAGCAGTCTTACCCCCTGGGACAACTCCTACGAGCAGTACTTC
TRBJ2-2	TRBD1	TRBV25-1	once	CASSGLTGLYTGELFF	TGTGCCAGCAGTGGATTGACAGGGCTGTACACCGGGGAGCTGTTTTTT
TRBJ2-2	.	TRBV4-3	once	CASSPRLSPELFF	TGCGCCAGCAGCCCTAGACTGTCCCCGGAGCTGTTTTTT
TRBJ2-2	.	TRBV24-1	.	CATTKGVANTGELFF	TGTGCCACCACCAAGGGGGTCGCGAACACCGGGGAGCTGTTTTTT
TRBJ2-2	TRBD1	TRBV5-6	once	CASSSPLGRGTGELFF	TGTGCCAGCAGCTCCCCTTTGGGCAGGGGGACCGGGGAGCTGTTTTTT
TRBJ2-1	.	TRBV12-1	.	CASSYSGTSGGSYNEQFF	TGTGCCAGCAGCTACTCCGGGACTAGCGGGGGGTCCTACAATGAGCAGTTCTTC
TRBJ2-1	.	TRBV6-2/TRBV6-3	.	CASSLVGGVGYNEQFF	TGTGCCAGCAGTTTGGTGGGGGGCGTTGGGTACAATGAGCAGTTCTTC
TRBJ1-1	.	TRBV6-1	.	CASSEALGINTEAFF	TGTGCCAGCAGTGAAGCGCTTGGGATTAACACTGAAGCTTTCTTT
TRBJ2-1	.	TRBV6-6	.	CASKIGVGNEQFF	TGTGCCAGCAAAATAGGCGTTGGGAATGAGCAGTTCTTC
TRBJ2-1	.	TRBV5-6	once	CASSSPLLGNYNEQFF	TGTGCCAGCAGCTCCCCTTTACTGGGAAACTACAATGAGCAGTTCTTC
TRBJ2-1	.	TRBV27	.	CASSGGGPNEQFF	TGTGCCAGCAGCGGAGGGGGCCCCAATGAGCAGTTCTTC
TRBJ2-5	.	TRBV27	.	CASRNGETQYF	TGTGCCAGCCGGAACGGAGAGACCCAGTACTTC
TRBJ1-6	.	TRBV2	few	CASTTRTNIGSPLHF	TGTGCCAGCACCACTAGGACCAACATTGGGTCACCCCTCCACTTT
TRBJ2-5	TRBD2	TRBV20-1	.	CSARVAGGKETQYF	TGCAGTGCTAGAGTTGCGGGGGGGAAAGAGACCCAGTACTTC
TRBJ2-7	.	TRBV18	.	CASSPNRDRHYEQYF	TGTGCCAGCTCACCTAACCGGGACCGACACTACGAGCAGTACTTC
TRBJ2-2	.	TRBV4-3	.	CASSQGGTLTGELFF	TGCGCCAGCAGCCAAGGGGGGACACTTACCGGGGAGCTGTTTTTT
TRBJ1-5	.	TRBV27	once	CASSLSVGQPQHF	TGTGCCAGCAGTTTATCGGTCGGCCAGCCCCAGCATTTT
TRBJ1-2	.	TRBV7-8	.	CASSQFQGPSYGYTF	TGTGCCAGCAGCCAGTTCCAGGGGCCAAGCTATGGCTACACCTTC
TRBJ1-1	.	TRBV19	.	CASSDSTGTEAFF	TGTGCCAGTAGTGACTCAACAGGAACTGAAGCTTTCTTT
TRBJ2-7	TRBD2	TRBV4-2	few	CASSSSGRSSYEQYF	TGTGCCAGCAGTTCTAGCGGGAGGAGCTCCTACGAGCAGTACTTC
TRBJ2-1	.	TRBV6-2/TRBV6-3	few	CASSLGVEGQVRFF	TGTGCCAGCAGCCTGGGGGTAGAGGGACAAGTTCGGTTCTTC
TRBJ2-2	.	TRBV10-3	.	CAIRDTSNTGELFF	TGTGCCATCAGGGACACATCGAACACCGGGGAGCTGTTTTTT
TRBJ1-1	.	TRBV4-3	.	CASSQARWGRALHTEAFF	TGCGCCAGCAGCCAAGCGAGGTGGGGCAGGGCTTTACACACTGAAGCTTTCTTT
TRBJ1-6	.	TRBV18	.	CASSPPVSGSPLHF	TGTGCCAGCTCACCTCCTGTGAGTGGTTCACCCCTCCACTTT
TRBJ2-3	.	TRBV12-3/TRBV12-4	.	CASSLDPGAQYF	TGTGCCAGCAGTTTAGACCCGGGGGCGCAGTATTTT
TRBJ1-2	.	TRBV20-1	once	CSASLPDMASDGYTF	TGCAGTGCTAGTCTACCCGACATGGCATCTGATGGCTACACCTTC
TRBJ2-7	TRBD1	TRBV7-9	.	CASSRRTGGFEQYF	TGTGCCAGCAGCAGACGGACAGGGGGCTTCGAGCAGTACTTC
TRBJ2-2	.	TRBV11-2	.	CASSLARGNTGELFF	TGTGCCAGCAGCTTAGCCAGGGGGAACACCGGGGAGCTGTTTTTT
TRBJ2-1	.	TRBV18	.	CASSAGTYNEQFF	TGTGCCAGCTCCGCCGGGACCTACAATGAGCAGTTCTTC
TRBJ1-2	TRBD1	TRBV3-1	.	CASSQWGQGADGYTF	TGTGCCAGCAGCCAATGGGGACAGGGGGCTGATGGCTACACCTTC
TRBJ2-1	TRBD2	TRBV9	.	CASSVGTSRNNEQFF	TGTGCCAGCAGCGTCGGGACTAGCCGGAACAATGAGCAGTTCTTC
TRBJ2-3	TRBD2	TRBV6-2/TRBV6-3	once	CASSTLLAGGEVTDTQYF	TGTGCCAGCAGTACCCTCCTAGCGGGAGGGGAGGTCACAGATACGCAGTATTTT
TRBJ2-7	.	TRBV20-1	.	CSASGQLTYEQYF	TGCAGTGCTAGTGGGCAGCTAACCTACGAGCAGTACTTC
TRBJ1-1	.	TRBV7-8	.	CASGWDDTEAFF	TGTGCCAGCGGTTGGGACGACACTGAAGCTTTCTTT
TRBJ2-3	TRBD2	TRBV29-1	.	CSVEDPVGGGGDTQYF	TGCAGCGTTGAAGATCCGGTTGGTGGGGGGGGTGATACGCAGTATTTT
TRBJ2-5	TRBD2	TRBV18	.	CASSPPSGGSQETQYF	TGTGCCAGCTCACCACCAAGCGGGGGAAGTCAAGAGACCCAGTACTTC
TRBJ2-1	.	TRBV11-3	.	CASSLTSGTQNEQFF	TGTGCCAGCAGCTTAACATCCGGGACCCAAAATGAGCAGTTCTTC
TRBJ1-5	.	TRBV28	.	CASKEGNQPQHF	TGTGCCAGCAAGGAGGGCAATCAGCCCCAGCATTTT
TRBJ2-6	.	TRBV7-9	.	CASSFGGLGANVLTF	TGTGCCAGCAGCTTCGGGGGGCTCGGGGCCAACGTCCTGACTTTC
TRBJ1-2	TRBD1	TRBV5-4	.	CASSLVLTGLFYGYTF	TGTGCCAGCAGCTTGGTACTGACAGGGTTATTCTATGGCTACACCTTC
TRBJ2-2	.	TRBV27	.	CASSNPAGHNTGELFF	TGTGCCAGCAGTAACCCCGCGGGACATAACACCGGGGAGCTGTTTTTT